These T cell receptor beta chains were read from a single sample in a study of shared clonotypes between healthy human individuals. Clones were read by immunoSEQ multiplex PCR, and TCRdb kept only the in-frame ones, dropping some. The profile covers 1.5 million to 2.5 million clones, with about 95% appearing a single time and around 1.2% taken by the ten largest. Sequenced sample: naive CD8+ T cells sorted from blood. Receptors were obtained from a man between 18 and 35 years old in good health. The CDR3 runs from the conserved cysteine through the conserved F or W. Each record gives: J gene, D gene, V gene, CDR3 DNA, CDR3 protein. The D gene is left open where the match is weak.

J: TRBJ2-1; D: TRBD1; V: TRBV27; DNA: TGTGCCAGCAGTACATACCTGACGGGCCCCGGGACAGGGGAGGTTGACAATGAGCAGTTCTTC; CDR3: CASSTYLTGPGTGEVDNEQFF
J: TRBJ1-1; D: NA; V: TRBV28; DNA: TGTGCCAGCAGTCCCTCGGGGGGAGGAACTGAAGCTTTCTTT; CDR3: CASSPSGGGTEAFF
J: TRBJ1-1; D: TRBD1; V: TRBV19; DNA: TGTGCCAGTAGTCTTTGGACAGGGGGGACTGAAGCTTTCTTT; CDR3: CASSLWTGGTEAFF
J: TRBJ2-5; D: TRBD1; V: TRBV7-9; DNA: TGTGCCAGCAGCTTAGCGGGACAGAACCAAGAGACCCAGTACTTC; CDR3: CASSLAGQNQETQYF
J: TRBJ2-7; D: NA; V: TRBV5-5; DNA: TGTGCCAGCAGCTTTCAGGGGAGACTATACGAGCAGTACTTC; CDR3: CASSFQGRLYEQYF
J: TRBJ2-1; D: NA; V: TRBV19; DNA: TGTGCCAGTAATCACAGGGTGAACGGTTATTATGAGCAGTTCTTC; CDR3: CASNHRVNGYYEQFF
J: TRBJ1-1; D: TRBD1; V: TRBV6-6; DNA: TGTGCCAGCAGACAGGGACAGTATATGAACACTGAAGCTTTCTTT; CDR3: CASRQGQYMNTEAFF
J: TRBJ1-2; D: NA; V: TRBV19; DNA: TGTGCCAGTAGCCCACCAACCTCGGACAGCTATGGCTACACCTTC; CDR3: CASSPPTSDSYGYTF
J: TRBJ2-1; D: TRBD1; V: TRBV15; DNA: TGTGCCACCTCCGAGGGGGCGAGCTCCTACAATGAGCAGTTCTTC; CDR3: CATSEGASSYNEQFF
J: TRBJ1-2; D: TRBD1; V: TRBV23-1; DNA: TGCGCCAGCAGTCAAAAGGATGACAGGGGGAGCTATGGCTACACCTTC; CDR3: CASSQKDDRGSYGYTF
J: TRBJ1-5; D: TRBD1; V: TRBV7-8; DNA: TGTGCCAGCAGCTCGCACGTCGACAGGGTTGAGGGCAATCAGCCCCAGCATTTT; CDR3: CASSSHVDRVEGNQPQHF
J: TRBJ2-7; D: NA; V: TRBV5-1; DNA: TGCGCCAGCAGCCCCTCCATGGTAGCGACCTCCTACGAGCAGTACTTC; CDR3: CASSPSMVATSYEQYF